This T cell receptor (beta chain) was retrieved from a study of blood T cell repertoires in COVID-19. Overall study: Italy, Spain and the United States were the sources of the convalescent and acute COVID-19 samples.

V was clipped by 1 base and J by 3 bases, with 9 bases between them. This CDR3 is 14 amino acids long. CDR1 is LGHDT and CDR2 is YNNKEL in the germline V gene (reference sequence). This clone came up once. Participants had their cohort set by participant-reported clinical history. Only in-frame clones appear in the TCRdb table, and some are missing; sequencing was by immunoSEQ multiplex PCR. The sample lists some 340,000 clones; under 85% were seen once. The specimen was PBMCs or T cells enriched from blood (not recorded which). The TCR originated in a woman between 45 and 60 years old who had recovered from COVID-19. The V and J genes are TRBV3-1 (or the pseudogene TRBV3-2) and TRBJ1-1, with D possibly being TRBD1 (6 bases). The CDR3 region has the DNA TGTGCCAGCAGCCAAGGTCAGGGGCACACTGAAGCTTTCTTT. Translated: CASSQGQGHTEAFF.